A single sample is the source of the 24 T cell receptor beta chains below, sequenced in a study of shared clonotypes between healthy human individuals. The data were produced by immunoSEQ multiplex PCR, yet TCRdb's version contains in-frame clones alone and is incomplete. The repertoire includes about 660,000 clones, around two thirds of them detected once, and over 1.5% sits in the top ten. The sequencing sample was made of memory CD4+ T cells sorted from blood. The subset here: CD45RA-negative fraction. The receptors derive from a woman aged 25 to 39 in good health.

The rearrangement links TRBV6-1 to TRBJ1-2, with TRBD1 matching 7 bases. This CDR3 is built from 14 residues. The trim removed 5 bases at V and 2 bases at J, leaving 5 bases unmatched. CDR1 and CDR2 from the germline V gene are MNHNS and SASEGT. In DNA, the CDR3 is TGTGCCAGCAGTCCAAGGGGGCAGAACTATGGCTACACCTTC. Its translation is CASSPRGQNYGYTF.

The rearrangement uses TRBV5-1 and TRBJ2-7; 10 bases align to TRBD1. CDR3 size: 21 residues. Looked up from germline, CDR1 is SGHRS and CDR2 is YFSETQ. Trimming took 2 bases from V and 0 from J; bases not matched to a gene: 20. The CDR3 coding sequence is TGCGCCAGCAGCTTCCCGAGGGTAGGGGACAGGGGTGGCCGGATCTCCTACGAGCAGTACTTC. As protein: CASSFPRVGDRGGRISYEQYF.

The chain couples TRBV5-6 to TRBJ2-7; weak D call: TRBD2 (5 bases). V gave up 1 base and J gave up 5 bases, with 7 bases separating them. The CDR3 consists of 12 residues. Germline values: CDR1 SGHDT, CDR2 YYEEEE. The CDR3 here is CASSLLGDEQYF. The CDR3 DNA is TGTGCCAGCAGCTTGTTGGGAGACGAGCAGTACTTC.

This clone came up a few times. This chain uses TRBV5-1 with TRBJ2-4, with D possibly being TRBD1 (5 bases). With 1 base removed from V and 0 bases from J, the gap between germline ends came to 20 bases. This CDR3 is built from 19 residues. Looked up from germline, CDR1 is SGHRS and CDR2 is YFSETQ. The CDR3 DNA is TGCGCCAGCAGCTTGAGCCTTGGGGCAGGTGGATTAGCCAAAAACATTCAGTACTTC. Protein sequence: CASSLSLGAGGLAKNIQYF.

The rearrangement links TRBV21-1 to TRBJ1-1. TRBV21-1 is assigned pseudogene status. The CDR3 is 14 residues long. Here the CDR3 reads CASSKALRRSEAFF. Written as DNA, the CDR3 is TGTGCCAGCAGCAAAGCCCTGAGACGCTCTGAAGCTTTCTTT.

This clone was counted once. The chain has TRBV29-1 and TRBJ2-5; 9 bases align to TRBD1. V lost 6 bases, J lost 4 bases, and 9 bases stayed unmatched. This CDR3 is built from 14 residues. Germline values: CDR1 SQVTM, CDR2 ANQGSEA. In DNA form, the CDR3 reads TGCAGCGTCGTATTACAGGGGGCCTTAGAGACCCAGTACTTC. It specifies CSVVLQGALETQYF.

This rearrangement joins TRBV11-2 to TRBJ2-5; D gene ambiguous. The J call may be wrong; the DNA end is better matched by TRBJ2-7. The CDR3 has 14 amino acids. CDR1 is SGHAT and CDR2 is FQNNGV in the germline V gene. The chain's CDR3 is CASSLDAAIYEQYF. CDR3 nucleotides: TGTGCCAGCAGCTTAGATGCAGCGATCTACGAGCAGTACTTC.

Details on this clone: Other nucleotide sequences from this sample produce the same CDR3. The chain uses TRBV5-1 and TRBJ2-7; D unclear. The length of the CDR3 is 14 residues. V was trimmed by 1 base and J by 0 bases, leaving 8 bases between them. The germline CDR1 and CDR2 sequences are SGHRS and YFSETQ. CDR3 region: CASSLSGGSYEQYF. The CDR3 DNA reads TGCGCCAGCAGCTTGTCCGGCGGCTCCTACGAGCAGTACTTC.

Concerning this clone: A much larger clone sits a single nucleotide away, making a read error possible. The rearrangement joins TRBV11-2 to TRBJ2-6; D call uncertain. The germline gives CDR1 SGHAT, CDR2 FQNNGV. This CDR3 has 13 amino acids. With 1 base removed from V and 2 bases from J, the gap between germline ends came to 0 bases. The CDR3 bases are TGTGCCAGCAGCTTAGCTGGGGCCAACGTCCTGACTTTC. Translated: CASSLAGANVLTF.

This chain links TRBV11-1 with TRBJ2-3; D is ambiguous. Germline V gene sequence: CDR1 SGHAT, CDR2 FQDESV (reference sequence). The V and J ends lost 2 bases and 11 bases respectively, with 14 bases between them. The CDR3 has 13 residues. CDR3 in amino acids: CASSLPPLVRQYF. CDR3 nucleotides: TGTGCCAGCAGCTTACCCCCCCTAGTGAGGCAGTATTTT.

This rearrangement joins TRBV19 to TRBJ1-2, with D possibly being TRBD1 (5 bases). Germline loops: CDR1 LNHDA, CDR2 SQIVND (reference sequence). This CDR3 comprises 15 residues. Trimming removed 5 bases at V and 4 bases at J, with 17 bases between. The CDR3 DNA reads TGTGCCAGTAGTCGAACAGTAGGGACGGCCTATGGCTACACCTTC. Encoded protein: CASSRTVGTAYGYTF.

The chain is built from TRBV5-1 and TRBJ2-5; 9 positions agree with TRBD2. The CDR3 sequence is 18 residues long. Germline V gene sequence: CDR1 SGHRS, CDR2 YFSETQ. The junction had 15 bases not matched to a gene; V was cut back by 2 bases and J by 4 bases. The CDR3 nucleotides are TGCGCCAGCAGCTTAGGGCAGGGGTCGGTAGCGGGAGTAGAGACCCAGTACTTC. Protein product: CASSLGQGSVAGVETQYF.

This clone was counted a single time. The CDR3 coding sequence is TGTGCCAGCAGCTTAGGTGCAGGGGAGACCCAGTACTTC. Translating gives CASSLGAGETQYF. The V and J genes are TRBV7-2 and TRBJ2-5, with a tentative D call TRBD1 (5 bases). V dropped 1 base and J dropped 5 bases, with 8 bases sitting between them. The CDR3 is 13 amino acids. Germline lookup yields CDR1 SGHTA and CDR2 FQGNSA.

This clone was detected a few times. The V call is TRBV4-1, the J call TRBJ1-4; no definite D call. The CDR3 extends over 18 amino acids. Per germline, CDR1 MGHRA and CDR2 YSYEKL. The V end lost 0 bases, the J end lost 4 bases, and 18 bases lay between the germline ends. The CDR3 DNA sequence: TGCGCCAGCAGCCAAGAAGTCCATGCAGAGCCCCTTAATGAAAAACTGTTTTTT. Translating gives CASSQEVHAEPLNEKLFF.

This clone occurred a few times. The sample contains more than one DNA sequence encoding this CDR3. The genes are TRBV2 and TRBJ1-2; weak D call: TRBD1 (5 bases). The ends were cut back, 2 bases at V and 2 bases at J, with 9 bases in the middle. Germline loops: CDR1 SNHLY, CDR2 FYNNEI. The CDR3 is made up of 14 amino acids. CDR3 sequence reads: CASSERGANYGYTF. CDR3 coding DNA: TGTGCCAGCAGTGAAAGGGGCGCGAACTATGGCTACACCTTC.

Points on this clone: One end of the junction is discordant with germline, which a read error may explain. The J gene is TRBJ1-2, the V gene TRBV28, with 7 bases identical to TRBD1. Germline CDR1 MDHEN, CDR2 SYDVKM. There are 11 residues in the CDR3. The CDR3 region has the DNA TGTGCCAGCAGTTTCAGGGGGACAGAGAAATTC. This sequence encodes CASSFRGTEKF.

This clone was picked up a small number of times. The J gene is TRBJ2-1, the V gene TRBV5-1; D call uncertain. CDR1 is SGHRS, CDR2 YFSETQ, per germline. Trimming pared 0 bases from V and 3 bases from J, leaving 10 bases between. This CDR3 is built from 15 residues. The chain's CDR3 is CASSLDFTLYNEQFF. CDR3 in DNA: TGCGCCAGCAGCTTGGATTTTACGCTCTACAATGAGCAGTTCTTC.

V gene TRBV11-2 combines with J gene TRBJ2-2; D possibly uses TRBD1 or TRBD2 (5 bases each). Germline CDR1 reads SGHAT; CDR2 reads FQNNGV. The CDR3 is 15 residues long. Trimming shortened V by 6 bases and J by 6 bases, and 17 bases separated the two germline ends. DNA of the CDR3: TGTGCCAGCAGGCAACCCGGGACCGAATCCGGGGAGCTGTTTTTT. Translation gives CASRQPGTESGELFF.

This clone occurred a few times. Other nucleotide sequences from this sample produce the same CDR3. In nucleotides, the CDR3 is TGTGCCAGCAGCTCTCAACCGTACAATGAGCAGTTCTTC. This codes for CASSSQPYNEQFF. V and J are TRBV7-2 and TRBJ2-1, with D unresolved. There are 13 residues in the CDR3. Germline V gives CDR1 SGHTA, CDR2 FQGNSA. V was shortened by 4 bases and J by 4 bases, with 8 bases between the two germline ends. Full variable domain (outside the CDR3, taken from reference TRBV7-2 and TRBJ2-1): GAGVSQSPSNKVTEKGKDVELRCDPISGHTALYWYRQSLGQGLEFLIYFQGNSAPDKSGLPSDRFSAERTGGSVSTLTIQRTQQEDSAVYLCASSSQPYNEQFFGPGTRLTVL.

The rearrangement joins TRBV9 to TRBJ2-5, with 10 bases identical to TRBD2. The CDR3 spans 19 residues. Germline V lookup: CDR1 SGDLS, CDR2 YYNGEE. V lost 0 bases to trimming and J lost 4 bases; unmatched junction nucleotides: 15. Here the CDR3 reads CASSVGTSGRGYGGETQYF. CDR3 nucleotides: TGTGCCAGCAGCGTAGGGACCAGCGGGAGGGGATACGGGGGAGAGACCCAGTACTTC.

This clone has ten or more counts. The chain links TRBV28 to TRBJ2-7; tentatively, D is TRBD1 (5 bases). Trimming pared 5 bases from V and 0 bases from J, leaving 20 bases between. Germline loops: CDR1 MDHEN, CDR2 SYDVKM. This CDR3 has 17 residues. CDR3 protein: CASSTSRKGMSSYEQYF. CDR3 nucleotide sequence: TGTGCCAGCAGTACCTCACGGAAGGGGATGAGCTCCTACGAGCAGTACTTC.

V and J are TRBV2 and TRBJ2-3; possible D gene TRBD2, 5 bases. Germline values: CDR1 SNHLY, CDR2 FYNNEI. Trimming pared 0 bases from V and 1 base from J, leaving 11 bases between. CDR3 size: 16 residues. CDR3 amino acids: CASSEAARRRTDTQYF. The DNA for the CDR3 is TGTGCCAGCAGTGAAGCGGCAAGGAGGCGCACAGATACGCAGTATTTT. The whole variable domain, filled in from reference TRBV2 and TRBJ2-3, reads EPEVTQTPSHQVTQMGQEVILRCVPISNHLYFYWYRQILGQKVEFLVSFYNNEISEKSEIFDDQFSVERPDGSNFTLKIRSTKLEDSAMYFCASSEAARRRTDTQYFGPGTRLTVL.

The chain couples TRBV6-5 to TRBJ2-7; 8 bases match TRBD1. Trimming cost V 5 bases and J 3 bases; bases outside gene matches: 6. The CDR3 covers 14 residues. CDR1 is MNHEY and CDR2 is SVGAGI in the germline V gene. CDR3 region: CASSDQGAIYEQYF. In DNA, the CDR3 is TGTGCCAGCAGTGATCAGGGGGCAATCTACGAGCAGTACTTC.

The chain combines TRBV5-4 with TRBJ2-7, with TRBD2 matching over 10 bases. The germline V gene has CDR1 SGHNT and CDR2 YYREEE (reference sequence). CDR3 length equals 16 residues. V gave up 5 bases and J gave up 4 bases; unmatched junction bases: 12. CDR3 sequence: CASRGLASGAGYEQYF. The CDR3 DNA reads TGTGCCAGCAGGGGACTAGCGAGTGGAGCCGGGTACGAGCAGTACTTC. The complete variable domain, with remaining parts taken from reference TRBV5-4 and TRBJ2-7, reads ETGVTQSPTHLIKTRGQQVTLRCSSQSGHNTVSWYQQALGQGPQFIFQYYREEENGRGNFPPRFSGLQFPNYSSELNVNALELDDSALYLCASRGLASGAGYEQYFGPGTRLTVT.